Following are 25 T cell receptor beta chains from one sample sequenced in a study of T cell responses to AZD1222 COVID-19 vaccine. Assay used: immunoSEQ multiplex PCR; TCRdb lists only in-frame clones, some missing. The sample lists about 170,000 clones, 90% seen once, with about 1.6% in the top ten. The sample in question was peripheral blood, obtained on day 0 of AZD1222 vaccination. The receptors were gathered from an adult in good health.

The chain carries TRBV18 and TRBJ2-7, with D perhaps TRBD1 or TRBD2 (5 bases each). V lost 0 bases, J lost 3 bases, and 9 bases lay in between. CDR3 size: 14 residues. The germline CDR1 and CDR2 sequences are KGHSH and LQKENI. CDR3 sequence reads: CASSPPGRSYEQYF. In DNA form, the CDR3 reads TGTGCCAGCTCACCACCGGGACGCAGCTACGAGCAGTACTTC.

The chain carries TRBV11-3 and TRBJ1-4; D remains ambiguous. The V gene's germline CDR1 is SGHNT and CDR2 YENEEA. CDR3 length: 13 amino acids. Trimming left V 8 bases short and J 8 bases short, with 15 bases between. The CDR3 sequence: CASSVGNLEKLFF. The CDR3, as DNA: TGTGCCAGCTCGGTGGGGAATTTGGAAAAACTGTTTTTT.

V is TRBV11-2 and J is TRBJ2-3; tentatively, D is TRBD2 (7 bases). The V and J ends lost 1 base and 3 bases respectively, with 14 bases between them. CDR1 is SGHAT, CDR2 FQNNGV, per germline. The CDR3 is 16 residues long. This CDR3 reads CASSLAVGGPTDTQYF. The CDR3 DNA reads TGTGCCAGCAGCTTAGCTGTGGGGGGGCCGACAGATACGCAGTATTTT.

The chain carries TRBV19 and TRBJ1-2; D is unclear. There are 12 residues in the CDR3. V shed 3 bases and J shed 6 bases, with 8 bases lying between them. Germline V gene sequence: CDR1 LNHDA, CDR2 SQIVND (reference sequence). DNA for the CDR3: TGTGCCAGTAGTATCACAAGCCATGGCTACACCTTC. It translates to CASSITSHGYTF.

This clone was recorded a few times. The rearrangement joins TRBV7-6 to TRBJ2-5; D may be TRBD1 (6 bases). Looked up from germline, CDR1 is SGHVS and CDR2 is FNYEAQ. Trimming removed 3 bases from V and 4 bases from J, with 21 bases in between. The CDR3 totals 17 residues. CDR3 in DNA: TGTGCCAGCAGCTTGCGCCCCCAGGGGATTGATGGAGAGACCCAGTACTTC. Its protein is CASSLRPQGIDGETQYF.

This clone was counted once. The CDR3 nucleotides are TGTGCCAGCAGCTATCACGGGGGACAGGGGGGAAAGTATGGCTACACCTTC. It specifies CASSYHGGQGGKYGYTF. V and J are TRBV5-5 and TRBJ1-2; 11 nucleotides align to TRBD1. CDR3 length: 17 amino acids. V dropped 3 bases and J dropped 5; count of bases not matched to a gene: 12. CDR1 is SGHKS and CDR2 is YYEKEE in the germline V gene (reference sequence).

V is TRBV6-5 and J is TRBJ1-5; TRBD1 might be the D (6 bases). The CDR3 is made up of 13 amino acids. Germline V gives CDR1 MNHEY, CDR2 SVGAGI. The V end lost 8 bases, the J end lost 5 bases, and 13 bases lay between the germline ends. This CDR3 reads CASGEQGHQPQHF. For the CDR3, the DNA is TGTGCCAGCGGGGAACAGGGACATCAGCCCCAGCATTTT.

The chain recombines TRBV5-1 with TRBJ1-3; weak D call: TRBD1 (5 bases). CDR3 length: 15 amino acids. Trimming shortened V by 3 bases and J by 4 bases, and 14 bases separated the two germline ends. Germline-derived CDR1 and CDR2 are SGHRS and YFSETQ. The CDR3 DNA reads as TGCGCCAGCAGCTCAGGGATCAAGCCAGGAAACACCATATATTTT. Encoded protein: CASSSGIKPGNTIYF. The variable domain in full, with the rest retrieved from reference TRBV5-1 and TRBJ1-3, is KAGVTQTPRYLIKTRGQQVTLSCSPISGHRSVSWYQQTPGQGLQFLFEYFSETQRNKGNFPGRFSGRQFSNSRSEMNVSTLELGDSALYLCASSSGIKPGNTIYFGEGSWLTVV.

The CDR3 region has the DNA TGTGCCAGCAGTGAATTAGAGGGTAGGAATTCACCCCTCCACTTT. Protein product: CASSELEGRNSPLHF. V is TRBV6-1 and J is TRBJ1-6, with D unresolved. CDR1 and CDR2 from the germline V gene are MNHNS and SASEGT. The V end was cut by 2 bases, the J end by 7 bases, with 12 bases between. The CDR3 spans 15 residues.

The rearrangement links TRBV28 to TRBJ2-7, with TRBD1 matching 8 bases. The germline gives CDR1 MDHEN, CDR2 SYDVKM. CDR3 length equals 15 residues. V gave up 8 bases and J gave up 2 bases; unmatched junction bases: 11. The CDR3: CASGMDGQGAYEQYF. CDR3 coding DNA: TGTGCCAGCGGTATGGACGGACAGGGTGCCTACGAGCAGTACTTC. The whole variable domain, remainder taken from reference TRBV28 and TRBJ2-7, is DVKVTQSSRYLVKRTGEKVFLECVQDMDHENMFWYRQDPGLGLRLIYFSYDVKMKEKGDIPEGYSVSREKKERFSLILESASTNQTSMYLCASGMDGQGAYEQYFGPGTRLTVT.

The DNA of the CDR3 is TGTGCCAGCAGCAGGGACTTCCCAAAAGCTAACTATGGCTACACCTTC. Translating it yields CASSRDFPKANYGYTF. This chain uses TRBV21-1 with TRBJ1-2. TRBV21-1 is listed as a pseudogene. This CDR3 comprises 16 residues.

This clone was observed a few times. This chain links TRBV2 with TRBJ2-2; D is perhaps TRBD2 (5 bases). CDR1 and CDR2 (germline): SNHLY, FYNNEI. The CDR3 spans 14 residues. Trimming stripped 4 bases from V and 7 bases from J, with 13 bases between. The CDR3, as DNA: TGTGCCAGCAGTGTATACCGGGGTGACGGGGAGCTGTTTTTT. Translating gives CASSVYRGDGELFF. The variable domain in full, with the rest retrieved from reference TRBV2 and TRBJ2-2, is EPEVTQTPSHQVTQMGQEVILRCVPISNHLYFYWYRQILGQKVEFLVSFYNNEISEKSEIFDDQFSVERPDGSNFTLKIRSTKLEDSAMYFCASSVYRGDGELFFGEGSRLTVL.

V is TRBV28 and J is TRBJ1-3; D is uncertain. The germline V gene encodes CDR1 MDHEN and CDR2 SYDVKM. The V end was cut by 3 bases, the J end by 3 bases, with 9 bases between. The CDR3 has 14 amino acids. DNA of the CDR3: TGTGCCAGCAGTTTCCAGAGAGGTGGAAACACCATATATTTT. It is translated as CASSFQRGGNTIYF.

The gene calls are TRBV2 and TRBJ1-5; 7 nucleotides line up with TRBD1. The germline V gene has CDR1 SNHLY and CDR2 FYNNEI. Trimming cost V 6 bases and J 5 bases; bases outside gene matches: 4. The CDR3 extends over 13 amino acids. CDR3 loop: CASRGTAHQPQHF. CDR3 coding DNA: TGTGCCAGCAGGGGGACAGCTCATCAGCCCCAGCATTTT.

The rearrangement links TRBV7-2 to TRBJ2-3; 10 bases are a match to TRBD2. The length of the CDR3 is 18 residues. V was clipped by 4 bases and J by 3 bases; unmatched bases: 13. The germline gives CDR1 SGHTA, CDR2 FQGNSA. The CDR3 reads CASSYSSSGGRRTDTQYF. The CDR3, as DNA: TGTGCCAGCAGCTACTCGAGTAGCGGGGGGCGGAGAACAGATACGCAGTATTTT.

In this sample, this clone turned up once. The same CDR3 is also encoded by other DNA sequences in this sample. V is TRBV6-5 and J is TRBJ1-2, with D tentatively TRBD1 (5 bases). V shed 1 base and J shed 4 bases, with 13 bases lying between them. The CDR3 totals 15 residues. Germline CDR1 is MNHEY and CDR2 is SVGAGI. The CDR3 coding sequence is TGTGCCAGCAGTTACTTGGGAGGTGGGGGCTATGGCTACACCTTC. Translation gives CASSYLGGGGYGYTF.

V usage is TRBV7-9 and J usage is TRBJ2-1; D is uncertain. Germline V gene data show CDR1 as SEHNR and CDR2 as FQNEAQ (reference sequence). V shed 2 bases and J shed 3 bases, with 11 bases lying between them. CDR3 length equals 15 residues. The CDR3: CASSLRTENYNEQFF. Here the CDR3 DNA reads TGTGCCAGCAGCTTAAGAACAGAGAACTACAATGAGCAGTTCTTC.

The rearrangement uses TRBV7-3 and TRBJ2-3; D may be TRBD2 (7 bases). V lost 0 bases to trimming and J lost 4 bases, with 11 bases between them. CDR3 length equals 15 residues. Germline loops: CDR1 SGHTA, CDR2 FQGTGA. CDR3 residues: CASSLTGGQADTQYF. The CDR3 nucleotides read TGTGCCAGCAGCTTAACGGGGGGGCAAGCAGATACGCAGTATTTT.

The rearrangement links TRBV28 to TRBJ2-2; 7 bases agree with TRBD1. Germline values: CDR1 MDHEN, CDR2 SYDVKM. The CDR3 spans 17 residues. V lost 3 bases to trimming and J lost 4 bases; unmatched junction nucleotides: 11. This CDR3 is CASSFGTASLLTGELFF. CDR3 sequence (DNA): TGTGCCAGCAGTTTCGGGACAGCCTCACTACTCACCGGGGAGCTGTTTTTT.

The chain combines TRBV27 with TRBJ1-1; no definite D call. Per germline, CDR1 MNHEY and CDR2 SMNVEV (reference sequence). This CDR3 is built from 13 residues. Trimming took off 5 bases at V and 2 bases at J, with 9 bases between the two ends. The CDR3 DNA is TGTGCCAGCAGTGTACGAGGAAACACTGAAGCTTTCTTT. Its translation: CASSVRGNTEAFF.

This clone has more than one count but fewer than ten. The J gene is TRBJ2-3, the V gene TRBV11-2, with 7 bases aligning to TRBD2. Germline CDR1 reads SGHAT; CDR2 reads FQNNGV. With 4 bases clipped from V and 2 bases from J, the junction kept 18 bases outside the gene matches. The CDR3 spans 19 residues. Written as DNA, the CDR3 is TGTGCCAGCAGCTACGGTGCGGTTCGTGGGGGGGGTTACACAGATACGCAGTATTTT. Its translation is CASSYGAVRGGGYTDTQYF.

This clone was detected only once. The CDR3 region has the DNA TGTGCCAGCAGTTCTGTGACGGGACGCGAGCAGTACTTC. Amino acid sequence: CASSSVTGREQYF. The V gene is TRBV27, the J gene TRBJ2-7; D is perhaps TRBD1 or TRBD2 (5 bases each). Trimming removed 4 bases from V and 6 bases from J, with 13 bases in between. The germline V gene has CDR1 MNHEY and CDR2 SMNVEV (reference sequence). The CDR3 length is 13 residues.

This rearrangement joins TRBV6-5 to TRBJ1-4; D unresolved. The CDR3 consists of 13 residues. Looked up from germline, CDR1 is MNHEY and CDR2 is SVGAGI. V lost 6 bases and J lost 0, with 5 bases in between. Here the CDR3 reads CASRSATNEKLFF. In DNA, the CDR3 is TGTGCCAGCAGATCAGCAACTAATGAAAAACTGTTTTTT.

The chain links TRBV4-3 to TRBJ1-1, with unresolved D. The CDR3 length is 14 residues. Germline assignment: CDR1 LGHNA and CDR2 YSLEER. V was pared by 0 bases and J by 6 bases, with 11 bases between. CDR3 amino acids: CASSQDRGNSEAFF. CDR3 nucleotide sequence: TGCGCCAGCAGCCAAGATCGCGGGAATTCTGAAGCTTTCTTT.

The chain has TRBV4-3 and TRBJ1-3; TRBD1 agrees at 9 bases. Losses at the gene ends were 4 bases for V and 7 bases for J; bases not matched to a gene: 5. CDR3 length: 14 residues. Germline CDR1 LGHNA, CDR2 YSLEER. The chain's CDR3 is CASSPGTGWNTIYF. The CDR3 region has the DNA TGCGCCAGCAGCCCCGGGACAGGGTGGAACACCATATATTTT.